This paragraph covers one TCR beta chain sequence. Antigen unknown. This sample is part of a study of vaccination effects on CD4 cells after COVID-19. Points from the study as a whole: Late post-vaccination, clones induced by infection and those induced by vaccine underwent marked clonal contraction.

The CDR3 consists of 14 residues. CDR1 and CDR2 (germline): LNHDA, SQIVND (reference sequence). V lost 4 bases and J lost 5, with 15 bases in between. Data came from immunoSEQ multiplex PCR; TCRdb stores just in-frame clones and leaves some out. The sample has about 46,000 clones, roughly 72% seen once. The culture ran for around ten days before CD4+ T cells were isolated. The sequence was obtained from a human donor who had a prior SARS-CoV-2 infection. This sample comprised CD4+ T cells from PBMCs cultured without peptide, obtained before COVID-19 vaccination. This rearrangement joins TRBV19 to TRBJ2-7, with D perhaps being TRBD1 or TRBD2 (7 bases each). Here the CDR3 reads CASSSRGGVNEQYF. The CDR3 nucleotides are TGTGCCAGTAGTAGCAGGGGGGGAGTGAACGAGCAGTACTTC.